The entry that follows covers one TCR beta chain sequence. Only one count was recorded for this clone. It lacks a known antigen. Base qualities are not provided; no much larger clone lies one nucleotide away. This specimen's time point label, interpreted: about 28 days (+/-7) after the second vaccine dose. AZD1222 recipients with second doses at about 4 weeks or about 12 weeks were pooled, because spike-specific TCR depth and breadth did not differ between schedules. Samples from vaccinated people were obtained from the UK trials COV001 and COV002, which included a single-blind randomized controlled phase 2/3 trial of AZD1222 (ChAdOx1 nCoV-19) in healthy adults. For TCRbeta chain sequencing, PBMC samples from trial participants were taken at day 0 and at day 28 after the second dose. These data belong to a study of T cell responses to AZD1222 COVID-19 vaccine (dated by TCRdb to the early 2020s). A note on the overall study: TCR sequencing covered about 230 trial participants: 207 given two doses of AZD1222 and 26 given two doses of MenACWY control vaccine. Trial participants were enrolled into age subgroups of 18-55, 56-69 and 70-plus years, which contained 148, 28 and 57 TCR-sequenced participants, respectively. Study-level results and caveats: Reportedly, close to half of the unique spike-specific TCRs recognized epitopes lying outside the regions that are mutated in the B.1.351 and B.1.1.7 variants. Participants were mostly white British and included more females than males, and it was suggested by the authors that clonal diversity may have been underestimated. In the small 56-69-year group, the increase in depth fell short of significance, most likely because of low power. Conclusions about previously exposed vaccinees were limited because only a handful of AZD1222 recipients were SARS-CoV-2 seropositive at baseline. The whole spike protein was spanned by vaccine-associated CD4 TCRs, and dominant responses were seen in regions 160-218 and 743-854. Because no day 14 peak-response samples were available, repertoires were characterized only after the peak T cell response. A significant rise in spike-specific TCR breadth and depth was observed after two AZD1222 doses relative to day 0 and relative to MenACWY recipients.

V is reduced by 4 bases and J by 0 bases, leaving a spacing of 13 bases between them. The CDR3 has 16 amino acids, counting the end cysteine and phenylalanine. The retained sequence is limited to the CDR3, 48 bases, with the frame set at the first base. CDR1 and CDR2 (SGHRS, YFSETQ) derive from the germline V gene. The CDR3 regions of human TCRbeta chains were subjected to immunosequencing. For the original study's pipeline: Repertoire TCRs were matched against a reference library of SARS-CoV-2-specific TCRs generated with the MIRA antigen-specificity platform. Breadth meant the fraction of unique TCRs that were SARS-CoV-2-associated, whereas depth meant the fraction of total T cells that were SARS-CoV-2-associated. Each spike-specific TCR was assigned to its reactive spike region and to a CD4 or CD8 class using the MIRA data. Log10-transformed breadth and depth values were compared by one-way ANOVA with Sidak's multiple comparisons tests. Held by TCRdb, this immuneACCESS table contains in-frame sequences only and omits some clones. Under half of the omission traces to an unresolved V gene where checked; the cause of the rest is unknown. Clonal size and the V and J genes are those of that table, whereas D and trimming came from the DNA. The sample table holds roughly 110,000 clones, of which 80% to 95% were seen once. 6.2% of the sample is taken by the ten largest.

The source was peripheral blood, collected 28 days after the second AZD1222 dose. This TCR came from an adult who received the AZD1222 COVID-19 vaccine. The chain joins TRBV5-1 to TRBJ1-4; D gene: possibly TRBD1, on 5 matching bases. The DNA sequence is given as TGCGCCAGCAGCCTAACTGCAGGGACAACTAATGAAAAACTGTTTTTT. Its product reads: CASSLTAGTTNEKLFF.